Listed below are T cell receptor beta chains from one sample, sequenced in a study of blood T cell repertoires in COVID-19. Generated by immunoSEQ multiplex PCR, the TCRdb table keeps only in-frame clones and is missing some. The data show around 110,000 clones, approximately 88% seen once. Sequencing used peripheral blood. All receptors come from a man aged 45-65 years with active or convalescent COVID-19. CDR3s leave out the opening cysteine and the closing phenylalanine or tryptophan. Each record gives: J gene, V gene, CDR3 length, CDR3 protein.

j_gene: TRBJ2-1
v_gene: TRBV6-2/TRBV6-3
len: 12
CDR3aa: ASSNPGLVHEQF

j_gene: TRBJ1-1
v_gene: TRBV15
len: 12
CDR3aa: ATSRDRGGTEAF

j_gene: TRBJ1-1
v_gene: TRBV5-6
len: 15
CDR3aa: ASSSFGLDRPNTEAF

j_gene: TRBJ2-1
v_gene: TRBV5-6
len: 13
CDR3aa: ASSGRLADYNEQF

j_gene: TRBJ2-3
v_gene: TRBV28
len: 15
CDR3aa: ASSLPLSGTSTDTQY

j_gene: TRBJ1-2
v_gene: TRBV9
len: 12
CDR3aa: ASSGDGTAYGYT

j_gene: TRBJ2-7
v_gene: TRBV7-2
len: 12
CDR3aa: ASSWGTSGYEQY

j_gene: TRBJ2-3
v_gene: TRBV24-1
len: 15
CDR3aa: ATSDLQNSGVTDTQY

j_gene: TRBJ2-7
v_gene: TRBV2
len: 12
CDR3aa: ASTPGSVNYEQY

j_gene: TRBJ2-7
v_gene: TRBV28
len: 12
CDR3aa: ASSPRSGFYEQY

j_gene: TRBJ1-6
v_gene: TRBV2
len: 12
CDR3aa: ASTWTGGISPLH

j_gene: TRBJ1-2
v_gene: TRBV30
len: 10
CDR3aa: AWSPRPYGYT

j_gene: TRBJ2-7
v_gene: TRBV2
len: 11
CDR3aa: ASEGQGSGEQY

j_gene: TRBJ1-1
v_gene: TRBV3-1/TRBV3-2
len: 12
CDR3aa: ASNLQGSRTEAF

j_gene: TRBJ1-6
v_gene: TRBV7-8
len: 11
CDR3aa: ASSDRVYSPLH

j_gene: TRBJ2-2
v_gene: TRBV6-5
len: 12
CDR3aa: ASSRTGLHGELF

j_gene: TRBJ1-4
v_gene: TRBV2
len: 12
CDR3aa: ASRPGQPNEKLF

j_gene: TRBJ2-7
v_gene: TRBV2
len: 17
CDR3aa: ASSESEAGVAAPTYEQY

j_gene: TRBJ2-3
v_gene: TRBV28
len: 15
CDR3aa: ASSPPLSVRGTDTQY

j_gene: TRBJ2-1
v_gene: TRBV9
len: 14
CDR3aa: ASSVESGVIRNEQF

j_gene: TRBJ1-2
v_gene: TRBV28
len: 11
CDR3aa: ASSPGQHYGYT

j_gene: TRBJ2-5
v_gene: TRBV7-2
len: 14
CDR3aa: ASSSGGGLYQETQY

j_gene: TRBJ2-7
v_gene: TRBV5-5
len: 14
CDR3aa: ASSPDGSRGFYEQY

j_gene: TRBJ1-4
v_gene: TRBV6-1
len: 10
CDR3aa: ASSELNEKLF

j_gene: TRBJ2-7
v_gene: TRBV13
len: 13
CDR3aa: ASSLDRSNSYEQY

j_gene: TRBJ2-7
v_gene: TRBV11-2
len: 10
CDR3aa: ASGQVGGEQY

j_gene: TRBJ1-3
v_gene: TRBV5-1
len: 13
CDR3aa: ASSLGSYSGNTIY

j_gene: TRBJ2-1
v_gene: TRBV3-1/TRBV3-2
len: 15
CDR3aa: ASSHPSGDRWNNEQF

j_gene: TRBJ1-4
v_gene: TRBV15
len: 13
CDR3aa: ATSRDRGQAEKLF

j_gene: TRBJ2-1
v_gene: TRBV19
len: 12
CDR3aa: ASSIEALANEQF

j_gene: TRBJ2-7
v_gene: TRBV27
len: 11
CDR3aa: ASSRPGTNEQY

j_gene: TRBJ1-1
v_gene: TRBV6-5
len: 12
CDR3aa: ASSPDRGRTEAF

j_gene: TRBJ1-1
v_gene: TRBV6-5
len: 12
CDR3aa: ASGRQGMNTEAF

j_gene: TRBJ2-3
v_gene: TRBV29-1
len: 12
CDR3aa: SVVLAGTTDTQY

j_gene: TRBJ1-2
v_gene: TRBV5-6
len: 12
CDR3aa: ASSFRGAYYGYT

j_gene: TRBJ1-1
v_gene: TRBV27
len: 10
CDR3aa: ASSDSTTEAF

j_gene: TRBJ2-1
v_gene: TRBV6-5
len: 12
CDR3aa: ASSTPRSYNEQF

j_gene: TRBJ1-1
v_gene: TRBV4-3
len: 11
CDR3aa: ASSLRQGTEAF

j_gene: TRBJ2-3
v_gene: TRBV7-8
len: 14
CDR3aa: ASSPGIPPHTDTQY

j_gene: TRBJ1-6
v_gene: TRBV11-2
len: 13
CDR3aa: ASRLGSGNNSPLH

j_gene: TRBJ2-3
v_gene: TRBV19
len: 12
CDR3aa: ASSMRQGADTQY

j_gene: TRBJ2-7
v_gene: TRBV5-6
len: 14
CDR3aa: ASSTSGSRSSYEQY

j_gene: TRBJ2-2
v_gene: TRBV4-3
len: 15
CDR3aa: ASSQDTGGTNTGELF

j_gene: TRBJ1-3
v_gene: TRBV7-2
len: 12
CDR3aa: ASSSRYAGNTIY

j_gene: TRBJ2-2
v_gene: TRBV19
len: 12
CDR3aa: ASSRQGLGGELF

j_gene: TRBJ1-1
v_gene: TRBV21-1
len: 13
CDR3aa: ASGYSDRANTEAF

j_gene: TRBJ1-4
v_gene: TRBV6-6
len: 13
CDR3aa: ASSYQGGPNEKLF

j_gene: TRBJ2-1
v_gene: TRBV5-1
len: 13
CDR3aa: ASSLASGGYNEQF

j_gene: TRBJ2-3
v_gene: TRBV28
len: 15
CDR3aa: ASSFGPASAHTDTQY

j_gene: TRBJ1-1
v_gene: TRBV7-9
len: 14
CDR3aa: ASSTGTGRVVTEAF

j_gene: TRBJ1-1
v_gene: TRBV6-1
len: 12
CDR3aa: ASSERSRVEGAF

j_gene: TRBJ2-4
v_gene: TRBV3-1/TRBV3-2
len: 15
CDR3aa: ASSQDLGKGPKNIQY

j_gene: TRBJ1-1
v_gene: TRBV30
len: 8
CDR3aa: AWIETEAF

j_gene: TRBJ1-6
v_gene: TRBV6-4
len: 10
CDR3aa: ASRNRGEPLH

j_gene: TRBJ2-7
v_gene: TRBV28
len: 10
CDR3aa: ASSSSARWQY

j_gene: TRBJ1-5
v_gene: TRBV19
len: 15
CDR3aa: ASSITPGQGQSLPQH

j_gene: TRBJ1-4
v_gene: TRBV28
len: 13
CDR3aa: ASSTPGRRDEKLF

j_gene: TRBJ2-5
v_gene: TRBV24-1
len: 13
CDR3aa: ATSDQTSGQETQY

j_gene: TRBJ2-3
v_gene: TRBV5-6
len: 12
CDR3aa: ASSLRLVTDTQY

j_gene: TRBJ1-2
v_gene: TRBV28
len: 13
CDR3aa: ASRQQGAINYGYT